A single sample gave rise to the 10 T cell receptor beta chains below, sequenced in a study of blood T cell repertoires in COVID-19. TCRdb keeps only in-frame clones here, not all; method: immunoSEQ multiplex PCR. This table has 150,000 to 200,000 clones, 80% to 90% appearing once. Sequencing was performed on peripheral blood. Receptors originate from a woman between 65 and 79 years old with COVID-19, enrolled during active disease.

The chain couples TRBV11-3 to TRBJ2-7, with a possible D match to TRBD1 (6 bases). The germline V gene has CDR1 SGHNT and CDR2 YENEEA. V was pared by 2 bases and J by 0 bases, with 11 bases between. The CDR3 loop spans 15 amino acids. The CDR3 sequence is CASSLPTTGSYEQYF. CDR3 sequence (DNA): TGTGCCAGCAGCTTACCCACGACAGGCTCCTACGAGCAGTACTTC. The full variable domain, with the rest looked up from reference TRBV11-3 and TRBJ2-7, is EAGVVQSPRYKIIEKKQPVAFWCNPISGHNTLYWYLQNLGQGPELLIRYENEEAVDDSQLPKDRFSAERLKGVDSTLKIQPAELGDSAVYLCASSLPTTGSYEQYFGPGTRLTVT.

In nucleotides, the CDR3 is TGTGCCAGCAGCCCGGGACATAGAAACACTGAAGCTTTCTTT. This encodes CASSPGHRNTEAFF. The chain uses TRBV5-4 and TRBJ1-1; D might be TRBD1 (6 bases). The V gene's germline CDR1 is SGHNT and CDR2 YYREEE (reference sequence). V was cut by 4 bases and J by 2 bases, with 12 bases left in between. The CDR3 covers 14 residues.

This clone has just a few counts. This chain links TRBV1 with TRBJ1-2. TRBV1 is a pseudogene segment. CDR3 length: 13 amino acids. The CDR3 nucleotides are TGCACCAGCAGCCAAGTCCTAGCAAATGGCTACACCTTC. Residues: CTSSQVLANGYTF.

This chain links TRBV3-1 (or the pseudogene TRBV3-2) with TRBJ2-7; D may be TRBD1 (6 bases). V was pared by 1 base and J by 2 bases, with 6 bases between. The CDR3 extends over 13 amino acids. In germline, CDR1 is LGHDT, CDR2 YNNKEL (reference sequence). CDR3 DNA sequence: TGTGCCAGCAGCCAAGCAGGGGCCTACGAGCAGTACTTC. This encodes CASSQAGAYEQYF.

This clone was seen more than once but under ten times. The genes are TRBV6-4 and TRBJ1-3, with D possibly TRBD1 on 6 matching bases. Germline assignment: CDR1 MRHNA and CDR2 SNTAGT. This CDR3 region has 16 residues. The V and J ends lost 2 bases and 0 bases respectively, with 11 bases between them. CDR3: CASSDTTGLSGNTIYF. CDR3 coding DNA: TGTGCCAGCAGTGACACGACAGGTCTCTCTGGAAACACCATATATTTT.

The chain carries TRBV5-1 and TRBJ2-1; 8 bases agree with TRBD2. V gave up 3 bases and J gave up 9 bases; unmatched junction bases: 8. The CDR3 covers 14 residues. CDR1 SGHRS and CDR2 YFSETQ come from the germline V gene. The CDR3 reads CASSWELTSGEQFF. CDR3 nucleotide sequence: TGCGCCAGCAGCTGGGAGCTAACTAGCGGTGAGCAGTTCTTC. The entire variable domain, with the rest obtained from reference TRBV5-1 and TRBJ2-1, is as follows: KAGVTQTPRYLIKTRGQQVTLSCSPISGHRSVSWYQQTPGQGLQFLFEYFSETQRNKGNFPGRFSGRQFSNSRSEMNVSTLELGDSALYLCASSWELTSGEQFFGPGTRLTVL.

CDR3 residues: CASEDRIGEKLFF. For the CDR3, the DNA is TGTGCCAGCGAGGACAGGATCGGTGAAAAACTGTTTTTT. The chain combines TRBV6-5 with TRBJ1-4; 7 nucleotides agree with TRBD1. Per germline, CDR1 MNHEY and CDR2 SVGAGI. This CDR3 region has 13 residues. V shed 8 bases, J shed 7 bases, and the junction held 7 bases outside the gene matches.

This chain connects TRBV30 to TRBJ1-4; D uncertain. The germline V and J ends were trimmed by 5 bases and 8 bases, with 12 bases remaining between them. Germline V lookup: CDR1 GTSNPN, CDR2 SVGIG (reference sequence). The CDR3 totals 12 residues. In DNA, the CDR3 is TGTGCCTGGGACGGGGATGGGGAAAAACTGTTTTTT. Amino acid sequence: CAWDGDGEKLFF.

This clone was seen more than once but under ten times. The chain has TRBV29-1 and TRBJ2-5; D is possibly TRBD1 (6 bases). CDR3 size: 14 residues. From germline, CDR1 is SQVTM and CDR2 ANQGSEA. Trimming stripped 4 bases from V and 4 bases from J, with 16 bases between. In nucleotides, the CDR3 is TGCAGCGTTGGGGATGCCAGGGGACGAGAGACCCAGTACTTC. This codes for CSVGDARGRETQYF.

V gene TRBV5-1 combines with J gene TRBJ2-5; TRBD2 might be the D (6 bases). From germline, CDR1 is SGHRS and CDR2 YFSETQ. The CDR3 is made up of 14 amino acids. V shed 2 bases and J shed 6 bases, with 14 bases lying between them. The CDR3 DNA sequence: TGCGCCAGCAGCTTAACGGGGGAAAGACAGACCCAGTACTTC. Its protein product is CASSLTGERQTQYF.